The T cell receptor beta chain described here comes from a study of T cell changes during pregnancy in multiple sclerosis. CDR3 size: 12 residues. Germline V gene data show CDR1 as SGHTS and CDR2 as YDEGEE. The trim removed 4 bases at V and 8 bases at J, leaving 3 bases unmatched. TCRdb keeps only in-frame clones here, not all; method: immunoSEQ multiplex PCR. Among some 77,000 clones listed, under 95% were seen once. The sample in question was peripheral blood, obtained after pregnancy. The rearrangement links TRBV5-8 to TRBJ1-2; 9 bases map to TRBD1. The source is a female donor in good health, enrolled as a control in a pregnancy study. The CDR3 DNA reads TGTGCCAGCAGCCGGACAGGGGTGGGCTACACCTTC. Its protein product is CASSRTGVGYTF.